The entry that follows covers one T cell receptor (beta chain) sequence. Its antigen is as yet unknown. This entry belongs to a study of cytomegalovirus exposure and HLA in healthy donors. The PCR was carried out with 60 Vbeta primers and 13 Jbeta primers. The table came from immunoSEQ multiplex PCR; TCRdb's copy has only in-frame clones and leaves some out. This sample yields approximately 30,000 clones, of which 65% to 75% are seen a single time; 10% belongs to the top ten. Study outcomes and limitations: There were fewer than 200 TCR beta chains listed as cytomegalovirus-associated.

V lost 1 base, J lost 4 bases, and 3 bases stayed unmatched. The CDR3 loop spans 15 amino acids. Germline V gene lookup returns CDR1 MGHRA and CDR2 YSYEKL. The chain uses TRBV4-1 and TRBJ1-1; the match to TRBD1 covers 10 bases. Sequencing was done on a sample of PBMCs. The TCR was taken from a man aged 35 to 55 in good health and CMV-seropositive. CDR3 nucleotides: TGCGCCAGCAGCCAAGGGGGGACAGGGGCCACTGAAGCTTTCTTT. Protein product: CASSQGGTGATEAFF.